This T cell receptor beta chain was identified in a study of beta chain features in type 1 diabetes. This clone was seen a handful of times. Its antigen is unidentified. The study's findings and limits: Whether TCRB rearrangement is influenced by HLA type went unresolved here. For Type 1 diabetes patients, all four CD4+ subsets carried TCRB CDR3s that were moderately but significantly shorter.

The investigators reverse transcribed all of the isolated RNA, so they sequenced expressed TCRB transcripts. TCRdb's copy holds only in-frame clones and misses some; the assay was immunoSEQ multiplex PCR. The repertoire consists of hundreds of thousands of clones, with about 14% occurring once and the leading ten covering approximately 0.039%. The clonotype originates from a man aged 18 to 30 with type 1 diabetes. Sample: naive CD4+ T cells from blood.

The CDR3 DNA is TGTGCCAGCAGCTTTGTTCTAGGAAGGACCGAACATACGCAGTATTTT. Amino acids: CASSFVLGRTEHTQYF. This rearrangement joins TRBV7-9 to TRBJ2-3; D call uncertain. The CDR3 loop spans 16 amino acids. V gave up 3 bases and J gave up 7 bases, with 20 bases separating them. Germline V gives CDR1 SEHNR, CDR2 FQNEAQ (reference sequence).